Reported below is one TCR beta chain. The specificity of this receptor is unknown. No base quality information exists; no much larger clone differs at one position. The CDR3 runs 17 residues from the cysteine to the phenylalanine. Only CDR3 DNA is held: 51 bases, read in frame from base 1. Trimming takes 4 bases from V and 0 bases from J, and the germline ends sit 15 bases apart. Taken from the germline V gene (reference sequence), the CDR1 and CDR2 loops are LNHDA and SQIVND. The library was prepared using the immunoSEQ multiplex PCR assay. On the authors' methods: To diagnose cytomegalovirus status from the catalog of TCR beta chain sequences, a statistical classification framework was built. This immuneACCESS table, as held by TCRdb, lists in-frame sequences with V and J called but not all clones. Of the missing ones, under half trace to an unresolved V gene in checked studies; the others have no known cause. V and J calls and clone size follow that table, whereas D and trimming were derived from the DNA. Recorded for this sample are 90,000 or so clones; 75% to 90% of them occurred a single time. The ten most abundant clones make up more than 20% of the sample.

Separate from the roughly 650-subject first cohort, the validation cohort of about 130 subjects was the group to which the donors belonged. The data were taken from a study of cytomegalovirus exposure and HLA in healthy donors (dated by TCRdb to about 2017). With regard to the full study: A later analysis indicated that the 120 validation repertoires were generated on the platform also employed for the roughly 650 repertoires of the first cohort. A separate validation cohort of roughly 110 different subjects was used in addition to the approximately 700-subject first cohort. To predict cytomegalovirus infection status, the study brought together high-throughput TCR immunosequencing, statistical association of individual TCRs with disease status, and machine learning. The study was designed to test whether signatures of past pathogen exposure could be identified by cataloging public T cell receptors. Broad study findings and their caveats: According to the authors, the approach could potentially be generalized to other disease states and immunological phenotypes. The study listed approximately 150 TCR beta chains as associated with cytomegalovirus. The classifier was reported to diagnose cytomegalovirus status with high specificity and sensitivity in both the original cohort and the validation cohort. While some public TCRs were present in many individuals, most TCR sequences turned up only very rarely across donors. All 120 or so repertoires were used to score co-occurrence in the validation cohort in a later analysis, because that analysis had no HLA typing for the cohort. In vitro tests confirmed that a few of the cytomegalovirus-associated TCR beta chains recognize cytomegalovirus antigens. In a later analysis, TCRs clustered in the first cohort were found to also tend to co-occur in the 130 or so validation repertoires, with 90% to 95% of cluster scores above 0.

Sequencing was performed on PBMCs. The sequence came from a young man in good health and CMV-seropositive. The chain was built from TRBV19 and TRBJ1-4; no D gene can be assigned with confidence. The DNA sequence reads TGTGCCAGTAGTAGTCCGGGGTCCGGTGCAACTAATGAAAAACTGTTTTTT. This encodes CASSSPGSGATNEKLFF.